This is a list of T cell receptor beta chains from one sample in a study of patients and donors after allogeneic stem cell transplantation. TCRdb recomputed calls from the RT-PCR reads with MiXCR, one row per CDR3 protein. The table records more than 850,000 distinct CDR3 sequences, 18% of them present only once. The sequenced sample consisted of blood, either unsorted or a sorted T cell fraction (not recorded which). The receptors come from a human donor who was either an allogeneic HSCT recipient or a stem cell or donor lymphocyte infusion donor (not recorded which). It is not recorded whose cells these are; they may come from a transplant donor. CDR3s include the opening cysteine and the closing phenylalanine or tryptophan. Fields, in order: D gene, clone size, J gene, V gene, CDR3 protein, CDR3 DNA. The D gene is left open where the match is weak. The listing skips clone size in some rows; elsewhere it reads once, few, many or a size class.

>TRBD2|-|TRBJ2-7|TRBV15
CATSRDRSGGGVFYEQYF
TGTGCCACCAGCAGAGATCGGTCTGGCGGGGGAGTTTTCTACGAGCAGTACTTC
>-|-|TRBJ2-1|TRBV6-1
CASSAGTTMEAVRGQFF
TGTGCCAGCAGTGCGGGGACGACGATGGAAGCTGTAAGGGGGCAGTTCTTC
>TRBD1|-|TRBJ1-1|TRBV5-1
CASSQQTGTTEAFF
TGCGCCAGCAGCCAGCAGACAGGGACCACTGAAGCTTTCTTT
>TRBD2|-|TRBJ2-1|TRBV4-2
CASSRRGLAGENEQFF
TGTGCCAGCAGCCGAAGGGGGCTAGCGGGGGAAAATGAGCAGTTCTTC
>-|few|TRBJ2-7|TRBV24-1
CATSEAGSYEQYF
TGTGCCACCAGTGAGGCCGGGTCCTACGAGCAGTACTTC
>-|-|TRBJ1-1|TRBV7-8
CASSPRRTALWDTEAFF
TGTGCCAGCAGCCCCCGCCGGACAGCCCTCTGGGACACTGAAGCTTTCTTT
>-|few|TRBJ2-7|TRBV4-3
CASSQETFGEQYF
TGCGCCAGCAGCCAAGAGACCTTCGGCGAGCAGTACTTC
>TRBD1|many|TRBJ2-1|TRBV12-3/TRBV12-4
CASTDRISYNEQFF
TGTGCCAGCACGGACAGGATCTCCTACAATGAGCAGTTCTTC
>-|many|TRBJ1-4|TRBV29-1
CSVPGEKLFF
TGCAGCGTTCCGGGAGAAAAACTGTTTTTT
>TRBD2|-|TRBJ2-1|TRBV18
CASSPPRLGGFVGEQFF
TGTGCCAGCTCACCCCCCCGACTCGGGGGGTTTGTAGGTGAGCAGTTCTTC
>-|-|TRBJ2-1|TRBV6-2/TRBV6-3
CASIFGGLSSYNEQFF
TGTGCCAGCATCTTCGGGGGCCTATCCTCCTACAATGAGCAGTTCTTC
>-|few|TRBJ1-1|TRBV19
CATGRGLEAFF
TGTGCCACGGGGAGAGGGTTGGAAGCTTTCTTT
>-|-|TRBJ2-2|TRBV27
CASSATRSAAGELFF
TGTGCCAGCAGTGCGACTAGATCGGCCGCCGGGGAGCTGTTTTTT
>-|few|TRBJ1-1|TRBV7-9
CASSLVSGINTEAFF
TGTGCCAGCAGCTTAGTGTCCGGTATAAACACTGAAGCTTTCTTT
>TRBD1|-|TRBJ2-2|TRBV9
CASSSRGHTGELFF
TGTGCCAGCAGCTCTAGGGGGCACACCGGGGAGCTGTTTTTT
>-|-|TRBJ2-4|TRBV21-1
CASRAREVVGNIQYF
TGTGCCAGCAGGGCAAGGGAAGTAGTTGGAAACATTCAGTACTTC
>TRBD1|-|TRBJ1-1|TRBV12-3/TRBV12-4
CASSFDRGLWFGFF
TGTGCCAGCAGTTTCGACAGGGGGCTATGGTTTGGTTTCTTT
>-|-|TRBJ1-2|TRBV19
CASSTTDFARYTF
TGTGCCAGTAGTACCACTGACTTCGCCCGCTACACCTTC
>-|-|TRBJ1-2|TRBV5-1
CASSLFRDGYTF
TGCGCCAGCAGCTTGTTCCGGGATGGCTACACCTTC
>-|-|TRBJ2-1|TRBV4-2
CASSPRGGAKEGEQFF
TGTGCCAGCAGCCCCAGGGGGGGGGCCAAAGAGGGTGAGCAGTTCTTC
>TRBD1|few|TRBJ1-1|TRBV15
CATSLIAQGFGTEAFF
TGTGCCACCAGCCTAATCGCACAGGGGTTCGGCACTGAAGCTTTCTTT
>TRBD1|few|TRBJ2-5|TRBV29-1
CSVGQGVDQYF
TGCAGCGTTGGCCAGGGGGTCGACCAGTACTTC
>-|few|TRBJ2-1|TRBV9
CASSREPLRPNEQFF
TGTGCCAGCAGCCGAGAGCCCCTGCGACCCAATGAGCAGTTCTTC
>-|few|TRBJ2-1|TRBV6-5
CASSYSGLRSYNEQFF
TGTGCCAGCAGTTACTCGGGGCTCCGTTCCTACAATGAGCAGTTCTTC
>TRBD2|few|TRBJ2-3|TRBV15
CATSRRRDYDTQYF
TGTGCCACCAGCAGACGACGGGACTATGATACGCAGTATTTT
>-|-|TRBJ2-1|TRBV4-2
CASSQQPIDNEQFF
TGTGCCAGCAGCCAACAACCGATCGACAATGAGCAGTTCTTC
>-|-|TRBJ2-2|TRBV7-8
CASSLIYGELFF
TGTGCCAGCAGCTTGATCTACGGGGAGCTGTTTTTT
>-|few|TRBJ2-1|TRBV20-1
CSARVTKNNEQFF
TGCAGTGCTAGAGTGACTAAAAACAATGAGCAGTTCTTC
>-|many|TRBJ1-5|TRBV4-3
CASSQDWSSNSNQPQHF
TGCGCCAGCAGCCAAGATTGGAGCAGTAATAGCAATCAGCCCCAGCATTTT
>TRBD1|few|TRBJ1-3|TRBV5-1
CASSLPTPGQGNTIYF
TGCGCCAGCAGCTTGCCAACACCGGGACAGGGAAACACCATATATTTT
>TRBD2|-|TRBJ2-4|TRBV6-4
CASSPTSGRDIQYF
TGTGCCAGCAGCCCCACTAGCGGGAGGGACATTCAGTACTTC
>-|-|TRBJ2-1|TRBV15
CATSRDRVDNEQFF
TGTGCCACCAGCCGCGATAGGGTGGACAATGAGCAGTTCTTC
>-|-|TRBJ1-1|TRBV14
CASSQRTGRNTEAFF
TGTGCCAGCAGCCAACGAACAGGGCGGAACACTGAAGCTTTCTTT
>TRBD1|-|TRBJ1-6|TRBV11-2
CASSHWSRDRVSPLHF
TGTGCCAGCAGCCATTGGAGCCGGGACAGGGTTTCACCCCTCCACTTT
>-|-|TRBJ2-7|TRBV18
CASSPRWGSYEQYF
TGTGCCAGCTCACCCAGGTGGGGTTCCTACGAGCAGTACTTC
>TRBD2|-|TRBJ2-2|TRBV24-1
CATSDRTSGSETGELFF
TGTGCCACCAGTGACCGGACTAGCGGGAGTGAAACCGGGGAGCTGTTTTTT
>TRBD1|few|TRBJ2-6|TRBV5-1
CASSVNRGPGANVLTF
TGCGCCAGCAGCGTCAACAGGGGCCCTGGGGCCAACGTCCTGACTTTC
>TRBD1|-|TRBJ1-5|TRBV7-9
CASSSYRGTNQPQHF
TGTGCCAGCAGCTCGTACAGGGGGACCAATCAGCCCCAGCATTTT
>-|-|TRBJ1-5|TRBV5-5
CASSSGERGEPQHF
TGTGCCAGCAGCTCGGGGGAGCGGGGTGAGCCCCAGCATTTT
>-|few|TRBJ1-3|TRBV3-1
CASSQPQGMGNTIYF
TGTGCCAGCAGCCAGCCCCAGGGGATGGGAAACACCATATATTTT
>-|few|TRBJ1-2|TRBV12-3/TRBV12-4
CASSLEGPMRGYTF
TGTGCCAGCAGTTTGGAGGGGCCCATGAGGGGCTACACCTTC
>-|-|TRBJ1-1|TRBV7-9
CASSLEVGQNTEAFF
TGTGCCAGCAGCCTTGAAGTGGGTCAGAACACTGAAGCTTTCTTT
>TRBD2|few|TRBJ2-1|TRBV11-1
CASSSRDYYNEQFF
TGTGCCAGCAGCTCCCGGGACTACTACAATGAGCAGTTCTTC
>TRBD1|-|TRBJ1-1|TRBV25-1
CASSRLTGITFF
TGTGCCAGCAGTCGCCTGACAGGGATAACTTTCTTT
>TRBD1|-|TRBJ2-7|TRBV10-2
CASSDLDRAGSYF
TGCGCCAGCAGTGACTTGGACAGGGCGGGGTCGTACTTC
>-|few|TRBJ2-1|TRBV12-3/TRBV12-4
CASSSGLGGLYYNEQFF
TGTGCCAGCAGCTCCGGACTAGGGGGGCTTTACTACAATGAGCAGTTCTTC
>-|-|TRBJ2-1|TRBV11-2
CASLRQPTYNEQFF
TGTGCCAGCCTACGACAGCCCACCTACAATGAGCAGTTCTTC
>TRBD1|-|TRBJ1-3|TRBV12-3/TRBV12-4
CASRGQGAGNTIYF
TGTGCCAGCAGGGGACAGGGGGCTGGAAACACCATATATTTT
>-|few|TRBJ2-7|TRBV29-1
CSVEDRREQYF
TGCAGCGTTGAAGATAGACGCGAGCAGTACTTC
>-|-|TRBJ1-1|TRBV20-1
CSVVRTANTEAFF
TGCAGTGTCGTCAGGACAGCTAACACTGAAGCTTTCTTT
>-|many|TRBJ2-2|TRBV25-1
CASSEWGTGELFF
TGTGCCAGCAGTGAATGGGGGACCGGGGAGCTGTTTTTT
>-|many|TRBJ1-5|TRBV10-3
CAISDPGQPQHF
TGTGCCATCTCGGATCCCGGGCAGCCCCAGCATTTT
>-|-|TRBJ2-5|TRBV9
CASTPGGGTKTQYF
TGTGCCAGCACCCCGGGGGGCGGCACTAAGACCCAGTACTTC
>-|few|TRBJ2-4|TRBV7-9
CASSSEWGKNIQYF
TGTGCCAGCAGCTCGGAATGGGGCAAAAACATTCAGTACTTC
>-|few|TRBJ2-1|TRBV18
CASSPIGASYNEQFF
TGTGCCAGCTCACCAATCGGGGCCTCGTACAATGAGCAGTTCTTC
>-|-|TRBJ2-7|TRBV5-1
CASSFEGTEYEQYF
TGCGCCAGCAGCTTTGAGGGGACTGAATACGAGCAGTACTTC
>-|-|TRBJ2-2|TRBV7-9
CASSWRTRRPGELFF
TGTGCCAGCAGCTGGAGGACCCGACGACCCGGGGAGCTGTTTTTT
>-|once|TRBJ2-1|TRBV10-3
CAISGASGGGEQFF
TGTGCCATCAGTGGAGCCTCCGGGGGTGGTGAGCAGTTCTTC
>TRBD2|few|TRBJ2-5|TRBV29-1
CSVDLAGGETQYF
TGCAGCGTTGATCTAGCGGGAGGGGAGACCCAGTACTTC
>TRBD1|-|TRBJ1-2|TRBV6-1
CASRRGTGDGYTF
TGTGCCAGCAGGCGCGGGACAGGGGATGGCTACACCTTC